A single T cell receptor beta chain is shown here with its context. Trimming removed 0 bases at V and 10 bases at J, with 10 bases between. This CDR3 has 14 amino acids. Germline V gene data show CDR1 as WNHNN and CDR2 as SYGVQD (reference sequence). TCR beta VDJ and CDR3 were profiled, and genomic DNA was the template. TCRdb used MiXCR to reprocess the reads, holding one entry per CDR3 protein. The table has about 58,000 distinct CDR3 sequences, roughly 60% seen once. The data stem from a study of CD8+CD57+ T cells in acquired aplastic anemia. Sequencing involved patients with CD8+CD57+ cell expansion previously shown by flow cytometry.

The chain uses TRBV10-1 and TRBJ1-6; tentative D call: TRBD1 (6 bases). This clonotype originated in a human donor with aplastic anemia. The sample taken for sequencing was sorted CD4+, CD8+, or CD8+CD57+ T cells (not recorded which) from PBMCs. CDR3 nucleotide sequence: TGCGCCAGCAGTGAGTCTGGGGGCGGATCACCCCTCCACTTT. This sequence encodes CASSESGGGSPLHF.